This T cell receptor (beta chain) is drawn from a study of T cell repertoires in cytomegalovirus infection. From the reads, TCRdb called clonotypes with MiXCR, one entry per CDR3 protein. The table includes some 43,000 distinct CDR3 sequences, roughly 22% detected once. In regard to this clonotype: What it recognizes is unknown.

The CDR3 loop spans 12 amino acids. Per germline, CDR1 MNHNS and CDR2 SASEGT. Germline trimming cut 7 bases from V and 6 bases from J; bases unmatched to any gene: 4. The specimen was CD8+ T cells from cultured PBMCs, collected from culture after CMV antigen stimulation. The origin of this receptor is a human donor in good health (CMV status not recorded). Some clones in this sample may be carry-over from other donors' samples. The chain combines TRBV6-1 with TRBJ2-7; TRBD1 matches at 9 bases. This CDR3 is CASTRDRAEQYF. DNA for the CDR3: TGTGCCAGCACCAGGGACAGGGCCGAGCAGTACTTC.